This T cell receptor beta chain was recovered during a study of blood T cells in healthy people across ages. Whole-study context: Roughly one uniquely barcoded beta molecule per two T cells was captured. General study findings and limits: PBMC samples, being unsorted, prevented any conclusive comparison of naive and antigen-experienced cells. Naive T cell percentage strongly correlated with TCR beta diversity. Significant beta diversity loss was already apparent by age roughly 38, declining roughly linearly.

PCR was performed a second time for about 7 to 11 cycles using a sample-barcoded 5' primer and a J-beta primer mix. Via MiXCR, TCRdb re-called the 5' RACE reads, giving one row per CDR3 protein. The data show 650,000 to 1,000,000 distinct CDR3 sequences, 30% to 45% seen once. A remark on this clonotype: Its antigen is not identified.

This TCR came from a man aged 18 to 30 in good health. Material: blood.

CDR3 region: CSVENPGQENTEAFF. The CDR3 bases are TGCAGCGTCGAGAATCCGGGACAGGAGAACACTGAAGCTTTCTTT. The chain combines TRBV29-1 with TRBJ1-1, with 8 bases aligning to TRBD1. The CDR3 runs to 15 residues. J was trimmed by 1 base and V by 6 bases; bases with no gene match: 10. CDR1 is SQVTM, CDR2 ANQGSEA, per germline.